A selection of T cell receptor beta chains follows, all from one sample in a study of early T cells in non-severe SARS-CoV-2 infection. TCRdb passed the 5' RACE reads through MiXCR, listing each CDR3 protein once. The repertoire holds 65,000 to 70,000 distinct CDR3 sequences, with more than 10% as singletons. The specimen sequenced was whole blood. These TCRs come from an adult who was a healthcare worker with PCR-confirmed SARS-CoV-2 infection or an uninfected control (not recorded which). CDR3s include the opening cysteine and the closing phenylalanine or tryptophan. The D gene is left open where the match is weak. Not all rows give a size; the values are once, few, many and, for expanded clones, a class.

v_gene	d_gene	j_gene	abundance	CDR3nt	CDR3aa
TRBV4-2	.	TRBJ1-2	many	TGTGCCAGCAGCCAAGCCCAGGGTCGGAACTATGGCTACACCTTC	CASSQAQGRNYGYTF
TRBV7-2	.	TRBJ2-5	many	TGTGCCAGCAGCCCCGGCGAGACCCAGTACTTC	CASSPGETQYF
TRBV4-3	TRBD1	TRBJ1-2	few	TGCGCCAGCAGCCAAGAGGCAAGAGGGGACAGGGGCAGAGGCTACACCTTC	CASSQEARGDRGRGYTF
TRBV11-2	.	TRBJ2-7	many	TGTGCCAGCAGCCCTAACAGGGTTCCCGCCTACGAGCAGTACTTC	CASSPNRVPAYEQYF
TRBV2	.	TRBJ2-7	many	TGTGCCAGCAGCCTGGCCGGATGGGAGCAGTACTTC	CASSLAGWEQYF
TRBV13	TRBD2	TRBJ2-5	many	TGTGCCAGCAGCTTAGATCCCCTAGCGGGGGGGCGAGAGACCCAGTACTTC	CASSLDPLAGGRETQYF
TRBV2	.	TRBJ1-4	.	TGTGCCAGCAGTAGTATGGGAAAACTGTTTTTT	CASSSMGKLFF
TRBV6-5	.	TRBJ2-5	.	TGTGCCAGCAGTCGGGACGGGGAGACCCAGTACTTC	CASSRDGETQYF
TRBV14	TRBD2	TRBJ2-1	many	TGTGCCAGCGGGCTAGCGGGGCCTTACAATGAGCAGTTCTTC	CASGLAGPYNEQFF
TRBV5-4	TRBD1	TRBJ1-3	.	TGTGCCAGCAGCTTAGGGGTGACAGGGGGAAACACCATATATTTT	CASSLGVTGGNTIYF
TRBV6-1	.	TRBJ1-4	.	TGTGCCAGCAGTGAAGGAGTGGGGAGTGAAAAACTGTTTTTT	CASSEGVGSEKLFF
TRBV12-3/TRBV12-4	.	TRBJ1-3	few	TGTGCCAGCAGCCCCACTAATAGGGGAACTGGAAACACCATATATTTT	CASSPTNRGTGNTIYF
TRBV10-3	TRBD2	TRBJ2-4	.	TGTGCCATCAGTGACCCAAGCGGGGGGGAAAACATTCAGTACTTC	CAISDPSGGENIQYF
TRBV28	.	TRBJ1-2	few	TGTGCCAGCAACACAGGCTATGGCTACACCTTC	CASNTGYGYTF
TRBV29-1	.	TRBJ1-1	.	TGCAGCGTTAGATATGGTACCGAAGCTTTCTTT	CSVRYGTEAFF
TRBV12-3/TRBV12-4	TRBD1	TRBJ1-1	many	TGTGCCAGCAGTCCACAGACAGGGCGAACGGCTGAAGCTTTCTTT	CASSPQTGRTAEAFF